Listed here is a single T cell receptor beta chain. Antigen specificity is unknown. This specimen belongs to a study of T cell clonotyping in hematopoietic cell transplantation. Study-level results: Recipient TCR diversity dropped after transplant; expanded clonotypes rose from day 30 to 180. No sorting was done, leaving CD4 and CD8 contributions mixed. At the given depth, recipient repertoires were over 97% de novo clonotypes.

The CDR3 loop spans 16 amino acids. Germline CDR1 is SGHRS and CDR2 is YFSETQ. Trimming left V 6 bases short and J 0 bases short, with 16 bases between. The repertoire was sequenced with immunoSEQ multiplex PCR; TCRdb's copy has only in-frame clones and lacks some. Among about 36,000 clones listed, over 80% were seen once. This chain joins TRBV5-1 and TRBJ1-3, with D possibly being TRBD1 (5 bases). The sequenced sample was peripheral blood mononuclear cells. The origin of this receptor is a middle-aged woman in good health. Some clones in this sample may be carry-over from other donors' samples. In DNA, the CDR3 is TGCGCCAGCAAGCCCGGGGGAGCCTCCTCTGGAAACACCATATATTTT. It translates to CASKPGGASSGNTIYF.